Shown below are 23 T cell receptor beta chains from a single sample sequenced in a study of a mutant IDH1 vaccine in newly diagnosed glioma. Described time point: week 11, during vaccination. It was 300 ug of mutant IDH1 20-mer peptide that made up each vaccine dose, given with topical imiquimod. TCRdb's copy holds only in-frame clones and misses some; the assay was immunoSEQ multiplex PCR. The sample has around 40,000 clones; 84% are singletons. What these receptors recognize is not known. Sequenced here: PBMCs, sampled from a glioma patient whose treatment included an IDH1 peptide vaccine. All receptors come from a middle-aged man with glioma.

The J gene is TRBJ1-4, the V gene TRBV10-3; D call uncertain. Per germline, CDR1 ENHRY and CDR2 SYGVKD. The CDR3 has 13 residues. Trimming removed 8 bases from V and 3 bases from J, with 10 bases in between. The CDR3 sequence is CAIGRAANEKLFF. Here the CDR3 DNA reads TGTGCCATCGGCCGGGCAGCTAATGAAAAACTGTTTTTT.

The chain recombines TRBV5-8 with TRBJ2-1, with 7 bases fitting TRBD2. Per the germline V gene, CDR1 is SGHTS and CDR2 is YDEGEE. This CDR3 is built from 15 residues. The V gene end was trimmed by 5 bases and the J gene end by 5 bases; junction bases not matched to a gene: 10. CDR3 in DNA: TGTGCCAGCAGGTTGTATCGGGGAGGGGACAATGAGCAGTTCTTC. Its protein is CASRLYRGGDNEQFF.

The chain links TRBV27 to TRBJ2-1; D uncertain. Germline loops: CDR1 MNHEY, CDR2 SMNVEV (reference sequence). The CDR3 length is 12 residues. Trimming took 6 bases from V and 6 from J, leaving 9 bases between them. The CDR3 here is CASRVGVNEQFF. CDR3 nucleotides: TGTGCCAGCAGGGTCGGTGTCAATGAGCAGTTCTTC.

The genes are TRBV10-2 and TRBJ2-3, with TRBD2 matching 8 bases. V lost 7 bases and J lost 4; bases outside the gene matches: 10. The CDR3 spans 15 residues. CDR1 is WSHSY and CDR2 is SAAADI in the germline V gene. DNA for the CDR3: TGCGCCAGCACGAAATCGGGACTAGACGCAGATACGCAGTATTTT. This sequence encodes CASTKSGLDADTQYF.

The CDR3 sequence is CASSGGTSGTTDTQYF. CDR3 DNA sequence: TGTGCCAGCAGCGGCGGGACTAGCGGGACCACAGATACGCAGTATTTT. This rearrangement joins TRBV5-4 to TRBJ2-3; 13 nucleotides align to TRBD2. CDR3 length: 16 residues. Germline V gene sequence: CDR1 SGHNT, CDR2 YYREEE (reference sequence). The V and J ends lost 4 bases and 2 bases, in that order; junction bases with no gene match: 4.

The chain carries TRBV28 and TRBJ2-7; no clear D. V was cut by 5 bases and J by 4 bases, with 12 bases left in between. This CDR3 spans 13 amino acids. Germline CDR1 and CDR2: MDHEN and SYDVKM. DNA of the CDR3: TGTGCCAGCAGTCCCCTCCGGGTGTACGAGCAGTACTTC. It yields the protein CASSPLRVYEQYF.

The CDR3 sequence is CASSTGQTYEQYF. DNA for the CDR3: TGTGCCAGCAGCACAGGACAGACCTACGAGCAGTACTTC. The rearrangement joins TRBV11-2 to TRBJ2-7; D possibly corresponds to TRBD1 (6 bases). The V and J ends lost 5 bases and 2 bases respectively, with 10 bases between them. The CDR3 loop spans 13 amino acids. The V gene's germline CDR1 is SGHAT and CDR2 FQNNGV.

The CDR3 nucleotides read TGTGCCAGCAGTTACGGGGGGCGGGACGAGCAGTACTTC. This gives the protein CASSYGGRDEQYF. The chain combines TRBV6-6 with TRBJ2-7; TRBD1 or TRBD2 may be the D gene (6 bases each). In germline, CDR1 is MNHNY, CDR2 SVGAGI (reference sequence). Trimming took 2 bases from V and 5 from J, leaving 10 bases between them. This CDR3 spans 13 amino acids.

V and J are TRBV29-1 and TRBJ1-1, with D tentatively TRBD1 (5 bases). The CDR3 sequence is 11 residues long. The germline V gene encodes CDR1 SQVTM and CDR2 ANQGSEA. The V and J ends lost 8 bases and 4 bases respectively, with 11 bases between them. The CDR3 here is CSSADSTEAFF. CDR3 coding DNA: TGCAGCTCCGCCGACAGCACTGAAGCTTTCTTT.

This chain joins TRBV9 and TRBJ2-7; D is unclear. There are 14 residues in the CDR3. Germline loops: CDR1 SGDLS, CDR2 YYNGEE. V was trimmed by 0 bases and J by 1 base, leaving 8 bases between them. The CDR3 sequence is CASSVGPESYEQYF. CDR3 nucleotide sequence: TGTGCCAGCAGCGTAGGCCCAGAGTCCTACGAGCAGTACTTC.

The rearrangement uses TRBV19 and TRBJ1-2; possibly TRBD1 for D (6 bases). This CDR3 region has 13 residues. V lost 2 bases and J 4 bases, leaving 8 bases between the germline ends. Germline loops: CDR1 LNHDA, CDR2 SQIVND (reference sequence). For the CDR3, the DNA is TGTGCCAGTAGTATACAGGGGTCCTATGGCTACACCTTC. Residues: CASSIQGSYGYTF.

The chain has TRBV28 and TRBJ1-5; no reliable D call. Deletions cut 1 base from V and 6 bases from J, with 13 bases between. Per germline, CDR1 MDHEN and CDR2 SYDVKM. The CDR3 is 15 residues long. CDR3 DNA sequence: TGTGCCAGCAGTTTATCCGGATTAGCGGCTCAGCCCCAGCATTTT. It translates to CASSLSGLAAQPQHF.

The V call is TRBV27, the J call TRBJ1-2, with 7 nucleotides matching TRBD1. The CDR3 runs to 13 residues. V trimming: 5 bases; J trimming: 6 bases; junction bases outside the gene matches: 6. CDR1 is MNHEY and CDR2 is SMNVEV in the germline V gene (reference sequence). The CDR3: CASSIVTGDGYTF. Here the CDR3 DNA reads TGTGCCAGCAGTATCGTAACAGGGGATGGCTACACCTTC.

The chain combines TRBV2 with TRBJ1-5, with D possibly matching TRBD1 (6 bases). Germline V CDR1 and CDR2: SNHLY, FYNNEI. This CDR3 contains 13 residues. Trimming cost V 5 bases and J 8 bases, with 13 bases left between them. CDR3 sequence reads: CASSPQGWEPQHF. The DNA for the CDR3 is TGTGCCAGCAGTCCACAGGGTTGGGAGCCCCAGCATTTT.

This chain connects TRBV4-2 to TRBJ2-5; D gene unclear. Trimming stripped 0 bases from V and 5 bases from J, with 4 bases between. CDR1 is LGHNA and CDR2 is YNFKEQ in the germline V gene. The CDR3 is 12 residues long. CDR3 bases: TGTGCCAGCAGCCAAGATTGGGAGACCCAGTACTTC. The encoded protein is CASSQDWETQYF.

This clone is categorized as medium-sized. The V and J genes are TRBV4-2 and TRBJ1-1; 7 positions match TRBD1. Per the germline V gene, CDR1 is LGHNA and CDR2 is YNFKEQ. The CDR3 loop spans 14 amino acids. Trimming cost V 4 bases and J 4 bases; bases outside gene matches: 6. As DNA, the CDR3 is TGTGCCAGCAGCCTGGACAGGATGGGCACTGAAGCTTTCTTT. Amino acid sequence: CASSLDRMGTEAFF.

Here the CDR3 reads CASSLSLPYEQYF. CDR3 in DNA: TGTGCCAGCAGTTTATCGCTTCCCTACGAGCAGTACTTC. The chain uses TRBV27 and TRBJ2-7; D unresolved. This CDR3 comprises 13 residues. CDR1 and CDR2 (germline): MNHEY, SMNVEV (reference sequence). V was cut by 0 bases and J by 2 bases, with 5 bases left in between.

The chain recombines TRBV5-1 with TRBJ1-5; D gene unclear. Trimming stripped 4 bases from V and 6 bases from J, with 20 bases between. Looked up from germline, CDR1 is SGHRS and CDR2 is YFSETQ. The CDR3 extends over 16 amino acids. CDR3 bases: TGCGCCAGCAGCCCCGGACTGACCGAGGGCCTTCAGCCCCAGCATTTT. This translates into CASSPGLTEGLQPQHF.

This clone was detected only once. This chain uses TRBV9 with TRBJ2-6; 9 bases are a match to TRBD2. CDR3 length equals 21 residues. V lost 0 bases, J lost 0 bases, and 13 bases stayed unmatched. CDR1 is SGDLS and CDR2 is YYNGEE in the germline V gene. CDR3 sequence (DNA): TGTGCCAGCAGCGTAGCACGGGAGCGGGAGGCACTCCGCTCTGGGGCCAACGTCCTGACTTTC. Amino acid sequence: CASSVAREREALRSGANVLTF.

V and J are TRBV7-2 and TRBJ2-5, with unresolved D. Germline V gives CDR1 SGHTA, CDR2 FQGNSA. V lost 1 base and J 3 bases, leaving 9 bases between the germline ends. This CDR3 region has 14 residues. CDR3 in DNA: TGTGCCAGCAGCTTAGGGGCCAGGAAAGAGACCCAGTACTTC. Its protein product is CASSLGARKETQYF. The full variable domain, with the rest looked up from reference TRBV7-2 and TRBJ2-5, is GAGVSQSPSNKVTEKGKDVELRCDPISGHTALYWYRQSLGQGLEFLIYFQGNSAPDKSGLPSDRFSAERTGGSVSTLTIQRTQQEDSAVYLCASSLGARKETQYFGPGTRLLVL.

The CDR3 sequence is CASSPGTDYYEQYF. The CDR3 nucleotides are TGTGCCAGCAGCCCAGGGACAGATTACTACGAGCAGTACTTC. The genes are TRBV9 and TRBJ2-7; 7 nucleotides match TRBD1. V was clipped by 4 bases and J by 3 bases; unmatched bases: 7. This CDR3 has 14 residues. Germline V gene data show CDR1 as SGDLS and CDR2 as YYNGEE.

The rearrangement uses TRBV2 and TRBJ2-2; 8 positions match TRBD2. In germline, CDR1 is SNHLY, CDR2 FYNNEI. This CDR3 comprises 13 residues. V shed 3 bases and J 6 bases; nucleotides not matched to a gene: 0. The CDR3 DNA is TGTGCCAGCAGTGAGACTAGCGCCGGGGAGCTGTTTTTT. Amino acid sequence: CASSETSAGELFF.

The chain links TRBV7-2 to TRBJ2-2; no clear D gene. Germline V gene lookup returns CDR1 SGHTA and CDR2 FQGNSA. The CDR3 has 14 amino acids. The V and J ends lost 4 bases and 1 base respectively, with 7 bases between them. The CDR3 DNA reads as TGTGCCAGCAGCTCGACCTGGAACACCGGGGAGCTGTTTTTT. Translation: CASSSTWNTGELFF.